The rows below give T cell receptor beta chains drawn from one sample of a study of beta chain features in type 1 diabetes. Generated by immunoSEQ multiplex PCR, the TCRdb table keeps only in-frame clones and is missing some. This table has about 620,000 clones, roughly a sixth appearing once. Sequencing input: naive CD4+ T cells from blood. Every receptor here comes from a man aged 18 to 30 in good health. The CDR3 runs from the conserved cysteine through the conserved F or W. Not all rows give a size; the values are once, few, many and, for expanded clones, a class.

few	TRBJ2-2	TRBV28	CASSLWTGYSNTGELFF
-	TRBJ2-1	TRBV5-1	CASSPDSNNEQFF
few	TRBJ2-7	TRBV7-2	CASSRQGSYEQYF
few	TRBJ2-3	TRBV6-4	CASSARLASTDTQYF
-	TRBJ1-5	TRBV30	CAWSGTAGNQPQHF
-	TRBJ2-1	TRBV5-1	CASTVGRNNEQFF
few	TRBJ2-1	TRBV9	CASSAERASYNEQFF
few	TRBJ2-7	TRBV7-2	CASSSAREQYF
-	TRBJ1-5	TRBV30	CAWSWQGNQPQHF
-	TRBJ1-3	TRBV7-8	CASSLARGGGVTGNTIYF
few	TRBJ1-1	TRBV18	CASSQAGGTEAFF
-	TRBJ2-5	TRBV30	CAWSVGKQETQYF
-	TRBJ2-1	TRBV5-1	CASSTSGQGRKQFF
few	TRBJ1-3	TRBV4-3	CASSQARGTGNTIYF
-	TRBJ1-4	TRBV6-1	CASSSGTNEKLFF
-	TRBJ2-5	TRBV2	CASNPNRVVETQYF
few	TRBJ2-7	TRBV6-5	CASSYSRRGTYEQYF
few	TRBJ2-3	TRBV7-6	CASSLGTSETDTQYF
-	TRBJ2-7	TRBV7-8	CASRSYKGQGYEQYF
-	TRBJ1-1	TRBV12-2	CASRLGYRVRNTEAFF
-	TRBJ1-5	TRBV10-3	CAISEIRANQPQHF
-	TRBJ2-2	TRBV6-5	CASSPGRVGGGELFF
-	TRBJ2-1	TRBV28	CASRQGKQFF
-	TRBJ2-2	TRBV7-3	CASRIPGRGNTGELFF
-	TRBJ1-5	TRBV14	CASSQDRTGQPQHF
-	-	TRBV10-3	CAISDLLGDSYEQYF
-	TRBJ1-6	TRBV6-5	CASSSGTAGWDSPLHF
few	TRBJ2-5	TRBV4-3	CASSQELGKETQYF
few	TRBJ2-5	TRBV28	CASRAQETQYF
-	TRBJ1-1	TRBV25-1	CASSEYGTANTEAFF
-	TRBJ2-3	TRBV7-9	CASSLKGSSTDTQYF
few	TRBJ2-1	TRBV11-2	CASSLGLGGRRNEQFF
-	TRBJ1-4	TRBV10-3	CAISDTWGAGEKLFF
-	TRBJ2-7	TRBV7-3	CASSLRGESPYEQYF
few	TRBJ2-5	TRBV7-2	CASSKLHGQGKTQYF
-	TRBJ2-7	TRBV27	CASSPAGKLSYEQYF
-	TRBJ1-3	TRBV28	CASSLPGSSGNTIYF
few	TRBJ1-1	TRBV7-9	CASNLKSNTEAFF
-	TRBJ2-3	TRBV5-4	CASSFPPGQAGDQDTQYF
few	TRBJ2-1	TRBV12-5	CASGFEQGSSYNEQFF
-	TRBJ1-1	TRBV27	CASSLSLPVTEAFF